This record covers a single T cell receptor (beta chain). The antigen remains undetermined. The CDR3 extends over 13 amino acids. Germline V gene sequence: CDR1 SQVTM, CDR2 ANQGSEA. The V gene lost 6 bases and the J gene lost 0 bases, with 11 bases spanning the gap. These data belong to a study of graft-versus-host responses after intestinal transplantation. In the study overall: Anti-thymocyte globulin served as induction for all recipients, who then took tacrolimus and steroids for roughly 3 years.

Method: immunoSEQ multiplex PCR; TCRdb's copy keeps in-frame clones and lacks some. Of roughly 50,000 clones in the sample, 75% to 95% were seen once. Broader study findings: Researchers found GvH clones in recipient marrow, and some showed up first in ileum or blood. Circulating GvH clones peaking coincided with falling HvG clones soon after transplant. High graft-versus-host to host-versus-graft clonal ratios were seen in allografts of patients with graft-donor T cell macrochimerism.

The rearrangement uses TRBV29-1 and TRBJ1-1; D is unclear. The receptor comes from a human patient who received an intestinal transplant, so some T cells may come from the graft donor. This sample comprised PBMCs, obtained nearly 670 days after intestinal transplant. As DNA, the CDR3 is TGCAGCGTCGCACCGTATATGAACACTGAAGCTTTCTTT. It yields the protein CSVAPYMNTEAFF.